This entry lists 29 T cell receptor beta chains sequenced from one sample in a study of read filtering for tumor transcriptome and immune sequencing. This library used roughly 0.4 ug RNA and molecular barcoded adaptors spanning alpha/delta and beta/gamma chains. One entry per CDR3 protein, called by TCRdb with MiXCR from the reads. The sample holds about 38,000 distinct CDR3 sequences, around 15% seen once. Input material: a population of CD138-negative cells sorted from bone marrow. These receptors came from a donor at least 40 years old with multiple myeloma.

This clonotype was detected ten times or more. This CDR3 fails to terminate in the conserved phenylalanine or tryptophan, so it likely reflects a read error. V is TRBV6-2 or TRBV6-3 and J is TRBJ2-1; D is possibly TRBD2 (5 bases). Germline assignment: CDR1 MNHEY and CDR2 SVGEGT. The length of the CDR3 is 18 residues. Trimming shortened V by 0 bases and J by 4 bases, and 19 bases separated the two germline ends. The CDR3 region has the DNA TGTGCCAGCAGTTACTCGAGGGCGAAGACCGACCTTTACAATGAGCAGTTCCTC. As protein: CASSYSRAKTDLYNEQFL.

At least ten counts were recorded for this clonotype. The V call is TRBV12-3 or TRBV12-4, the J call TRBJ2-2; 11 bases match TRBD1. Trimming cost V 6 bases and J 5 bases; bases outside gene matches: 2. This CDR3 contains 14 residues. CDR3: CASRGQGETGELFF. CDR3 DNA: TGTGCCAGCAGGGGACAGGGGGAAACCGGGGAGCTGTTTTTT.

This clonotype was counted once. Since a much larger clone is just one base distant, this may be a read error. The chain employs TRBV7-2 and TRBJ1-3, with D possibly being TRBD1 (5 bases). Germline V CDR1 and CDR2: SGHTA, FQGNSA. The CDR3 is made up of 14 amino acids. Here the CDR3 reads CASSPDNSGNAIYF. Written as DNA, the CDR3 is TGTGCCAGCAGCCCGGACAACTCTGGAAACGCCATATATTTT.

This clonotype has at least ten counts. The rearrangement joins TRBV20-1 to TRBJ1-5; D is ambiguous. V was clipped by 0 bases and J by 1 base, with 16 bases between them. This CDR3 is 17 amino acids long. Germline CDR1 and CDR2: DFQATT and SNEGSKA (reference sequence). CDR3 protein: CSARDPRQARSNQPQHF. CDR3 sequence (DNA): TGCAGTGCTAGAGACCCTAGACAAGCACGGAGCAATCAGCCCCAGCATTTT.

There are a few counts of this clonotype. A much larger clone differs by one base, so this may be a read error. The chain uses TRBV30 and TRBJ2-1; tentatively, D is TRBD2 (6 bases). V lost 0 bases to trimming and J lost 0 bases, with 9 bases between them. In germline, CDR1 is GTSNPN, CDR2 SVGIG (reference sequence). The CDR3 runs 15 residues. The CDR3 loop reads CAWSVPAGSYNEQFF. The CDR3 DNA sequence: TGTGCCTGGAGTGTACCAGCGGGCTCCTACAATGAGCAGTTCTTC.

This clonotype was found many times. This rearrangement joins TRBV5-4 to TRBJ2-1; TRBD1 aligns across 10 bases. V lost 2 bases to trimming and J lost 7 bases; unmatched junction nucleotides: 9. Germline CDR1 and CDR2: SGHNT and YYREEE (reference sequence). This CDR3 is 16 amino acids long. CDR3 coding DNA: TGTGCCAGCAGCTTTTGGACAGGGGGGGACTTGAATGAGCAGTTCTTC. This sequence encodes CASSFWTGGDLNEQFF.

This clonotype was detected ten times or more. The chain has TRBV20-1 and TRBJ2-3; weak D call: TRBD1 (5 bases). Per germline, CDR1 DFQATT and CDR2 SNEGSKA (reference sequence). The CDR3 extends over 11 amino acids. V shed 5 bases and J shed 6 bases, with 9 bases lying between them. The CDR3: CSASTADTQYF. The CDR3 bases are TGCAGTGCTTCGACAGCCGATACGCAGTATTTT.

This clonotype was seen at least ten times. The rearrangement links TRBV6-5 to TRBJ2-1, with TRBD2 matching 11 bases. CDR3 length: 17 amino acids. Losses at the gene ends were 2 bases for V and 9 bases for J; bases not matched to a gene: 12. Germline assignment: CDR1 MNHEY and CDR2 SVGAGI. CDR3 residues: CASSYMGLADPRGEQFF. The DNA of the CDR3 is TGTGCCAGCAGTTACATGGGACTAGCGGACCCCAGGGGTGAGCAGTTCTTC.

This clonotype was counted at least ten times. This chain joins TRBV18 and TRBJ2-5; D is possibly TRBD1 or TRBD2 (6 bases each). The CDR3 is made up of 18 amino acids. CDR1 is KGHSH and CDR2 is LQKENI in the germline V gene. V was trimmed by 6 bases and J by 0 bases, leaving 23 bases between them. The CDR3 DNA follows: TGTGCCAGCTCGTGGCAGCCAACTCGGGGGCCTTACCAAGAGACCCAGTACTTC. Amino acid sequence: CASSWQPTRGPYQETQYF. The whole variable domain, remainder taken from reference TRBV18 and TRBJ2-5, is NAGVMQNPRHLVRRRGQEARLRCSPMKGHSHVYWYRQLPEEGLKFMVYLQKENIIDESGMPKERFSAEFPKEGPSILRIQQVVRGDSAAYFCASSWQPTRGPYQETQYFGPGTRLLVL.

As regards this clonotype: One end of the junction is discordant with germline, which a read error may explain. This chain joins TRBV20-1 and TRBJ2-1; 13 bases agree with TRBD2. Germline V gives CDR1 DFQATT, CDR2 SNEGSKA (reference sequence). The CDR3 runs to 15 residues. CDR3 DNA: TGCAGCGCCGACGAGACTAGCGGGGGGAGGAATGAGCAGCTCTTC. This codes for CSADETSGGRNEQLF.

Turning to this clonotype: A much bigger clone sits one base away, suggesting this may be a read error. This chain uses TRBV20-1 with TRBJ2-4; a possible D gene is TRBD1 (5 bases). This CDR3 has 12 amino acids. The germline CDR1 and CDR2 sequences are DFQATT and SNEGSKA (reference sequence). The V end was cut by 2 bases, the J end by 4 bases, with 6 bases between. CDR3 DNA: TGCAGTGCTAGAAGACAGAAAAACATTCAGTACTTC. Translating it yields CSARRQKNIQYF.

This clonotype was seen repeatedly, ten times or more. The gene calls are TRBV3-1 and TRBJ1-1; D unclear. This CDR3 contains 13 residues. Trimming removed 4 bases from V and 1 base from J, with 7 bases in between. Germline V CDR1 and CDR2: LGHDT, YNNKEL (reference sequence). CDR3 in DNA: TGTGCCAGCAGCCCCTTCCAGAACACTGAAGCTTTCTTT. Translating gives CASSPFQNTEAFF.

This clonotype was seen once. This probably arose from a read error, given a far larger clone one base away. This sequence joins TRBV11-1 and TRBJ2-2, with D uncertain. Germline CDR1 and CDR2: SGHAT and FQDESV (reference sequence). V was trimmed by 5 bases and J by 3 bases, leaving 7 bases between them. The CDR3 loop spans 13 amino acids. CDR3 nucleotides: TGTGCCAGCAGCGTTGTTGACACCGGGGAGCTGTTTTTT. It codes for CASSVVDTGELFF.

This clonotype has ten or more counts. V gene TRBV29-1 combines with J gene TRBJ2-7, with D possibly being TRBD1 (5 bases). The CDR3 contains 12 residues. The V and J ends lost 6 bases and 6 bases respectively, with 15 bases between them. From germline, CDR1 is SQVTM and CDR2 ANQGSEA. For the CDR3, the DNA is TGCAGCGTCGCCGTATGGGGCTGCGAGCAGTACTTC. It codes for CSVAVWGCEQYF.

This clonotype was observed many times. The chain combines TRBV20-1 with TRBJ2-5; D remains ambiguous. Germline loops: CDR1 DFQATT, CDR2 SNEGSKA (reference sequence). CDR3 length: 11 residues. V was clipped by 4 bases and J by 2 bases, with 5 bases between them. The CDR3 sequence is CSAKLQETQYF. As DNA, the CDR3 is TGCAGTGCTAAGTTACAAGAGACCCAGTACTTC.

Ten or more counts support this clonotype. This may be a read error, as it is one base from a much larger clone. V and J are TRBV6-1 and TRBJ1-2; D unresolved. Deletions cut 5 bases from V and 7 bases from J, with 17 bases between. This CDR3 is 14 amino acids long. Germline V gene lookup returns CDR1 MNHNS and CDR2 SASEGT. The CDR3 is CASSSDGVLRGYTF. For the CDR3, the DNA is TGTGCCAGCAGTTCGGACGGCGTCCTACGTGGCTACACCTTC.

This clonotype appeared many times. The DNA for the CDR3 is TGTGCCAGCAGAAATCAGGAGCATACGCAGTATTTT. Translated, it gives CASRNQEHTQYF. The rearrangement links TRBV6-1 to TRBJ2-3, with D uncertain. This CDR3 spans 12 amino acids. Trimming pared 6 bases from V and 7 bases from J, leaving 11 bases between. The germline gives CDR1 MNHNS, CDR2 SASEGT.

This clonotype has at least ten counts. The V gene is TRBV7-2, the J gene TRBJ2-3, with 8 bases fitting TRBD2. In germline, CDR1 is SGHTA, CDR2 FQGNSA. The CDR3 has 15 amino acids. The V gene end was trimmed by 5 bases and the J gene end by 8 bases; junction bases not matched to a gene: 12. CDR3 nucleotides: TGTGCCAGCAGCGTTACCGGCGGGGGGCCGGGTACGCAGTATTTT. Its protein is CASSVTGGGPGTQYF.

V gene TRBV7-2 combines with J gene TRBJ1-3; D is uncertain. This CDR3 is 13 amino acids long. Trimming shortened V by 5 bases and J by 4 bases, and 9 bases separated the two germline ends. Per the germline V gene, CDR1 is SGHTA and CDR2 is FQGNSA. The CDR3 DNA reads TGTGCCAGCAGCCCGACTGGGGGAAACACCATATATTTT. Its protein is CASSPTGGNTIYF.

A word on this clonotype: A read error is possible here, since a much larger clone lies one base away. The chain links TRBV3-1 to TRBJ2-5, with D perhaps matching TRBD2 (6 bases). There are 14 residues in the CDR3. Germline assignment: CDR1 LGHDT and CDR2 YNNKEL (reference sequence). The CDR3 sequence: CASKGAGSQEAQYF. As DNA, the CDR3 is TGTGCCAGCAAAGGGGCGGGGTCTCAAGAGGCCCAGTACTTC.

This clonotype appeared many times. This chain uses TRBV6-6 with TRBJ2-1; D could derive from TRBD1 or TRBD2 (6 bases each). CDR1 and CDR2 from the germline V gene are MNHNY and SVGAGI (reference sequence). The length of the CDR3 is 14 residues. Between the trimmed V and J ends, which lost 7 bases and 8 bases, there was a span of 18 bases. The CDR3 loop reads CASKLSGGRDEQFF. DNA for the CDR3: TGTGCCAGCAAACTCTCCGGGGGCCGGGATGAGCAGTTCTTC.

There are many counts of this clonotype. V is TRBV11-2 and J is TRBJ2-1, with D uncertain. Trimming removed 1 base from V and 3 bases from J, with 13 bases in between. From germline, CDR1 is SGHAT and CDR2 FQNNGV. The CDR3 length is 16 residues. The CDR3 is CASSLGGSLLYNEQFF. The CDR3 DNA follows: TGTGCCAGCAGCTTAGGTGGGTCCCTACTCTACAATGAGCAGTTCTTC.

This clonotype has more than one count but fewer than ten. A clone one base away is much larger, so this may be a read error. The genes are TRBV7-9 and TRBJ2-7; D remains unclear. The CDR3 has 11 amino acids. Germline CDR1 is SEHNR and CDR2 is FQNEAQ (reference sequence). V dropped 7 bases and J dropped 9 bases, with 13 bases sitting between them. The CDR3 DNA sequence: TGTGCCAGCAACCCGGCTACGGGGCAGTACTTC. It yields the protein CASNPATGQYF. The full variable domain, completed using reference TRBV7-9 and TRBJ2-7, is DTGVSQNPRHKITKRGQNVTFRCDPISEHNRLYWYRQTLGQGPEFLTYFQNEAQLEKSRLLSDRFSAERPKGSFSTLEIQRTEQGDSAMYLCASNPATGQYFGPGTRLTVT.

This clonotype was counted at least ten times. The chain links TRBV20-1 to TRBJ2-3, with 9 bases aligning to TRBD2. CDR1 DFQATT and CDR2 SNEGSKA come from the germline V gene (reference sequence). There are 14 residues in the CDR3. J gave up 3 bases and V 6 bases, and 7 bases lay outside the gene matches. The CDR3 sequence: CSADSSGGTDTQYF. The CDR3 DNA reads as TGCAGTGCCGACTCGAGCGGGGGGACAGATACGCAGTATTTT.

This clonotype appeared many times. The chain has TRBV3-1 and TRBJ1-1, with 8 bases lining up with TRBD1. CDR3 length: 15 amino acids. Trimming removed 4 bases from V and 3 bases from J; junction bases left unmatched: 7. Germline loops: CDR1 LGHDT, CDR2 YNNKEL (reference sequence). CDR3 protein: CASSPRQGLDTEAFF. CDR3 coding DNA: TGTGCCAGCAGCCCTCGACAGGGGTTGGACACTGAAGCTTTCTTT. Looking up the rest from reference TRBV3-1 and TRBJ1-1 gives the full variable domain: DTAVSQTPKYLVTQMGNDKSIKCEQNLGHDTMYWYKQDSKKFLKIMFSYNNKELIINETVPNRFSPKSPDKAHLNLHINSLELGDSAVYFCASSPRQGLDTEAFFGQGTRLTVV.

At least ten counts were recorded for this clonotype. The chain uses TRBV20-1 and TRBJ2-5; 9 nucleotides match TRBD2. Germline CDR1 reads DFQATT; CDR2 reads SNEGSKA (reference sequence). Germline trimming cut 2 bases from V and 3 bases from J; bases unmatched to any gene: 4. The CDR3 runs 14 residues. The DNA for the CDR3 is TGCAGTGCTAGATCGGCTAGCGGGGAAGAGACCCAGTACTTC. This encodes CSARSASGEETQYF.

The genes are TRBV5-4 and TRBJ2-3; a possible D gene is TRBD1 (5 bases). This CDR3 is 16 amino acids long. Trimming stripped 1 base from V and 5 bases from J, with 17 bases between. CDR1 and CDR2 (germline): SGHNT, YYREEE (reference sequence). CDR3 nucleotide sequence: TGTGCCAGCAGCTTGATGCAGGCAGGGCGAGGAGATACGCAGTATTTT. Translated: CASSLMQAGRGDTQYF.

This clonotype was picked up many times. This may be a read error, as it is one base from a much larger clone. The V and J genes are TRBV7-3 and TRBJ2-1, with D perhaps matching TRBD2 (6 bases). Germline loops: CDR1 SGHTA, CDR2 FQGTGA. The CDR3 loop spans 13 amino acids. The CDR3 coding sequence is TGTGCCAGCAGCTTAGGGGAGGACTATGAGCAGTCCTTC. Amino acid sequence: CASSLGEDYEQSF. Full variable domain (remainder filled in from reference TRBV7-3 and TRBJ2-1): GAGVSQTPSNKVTEKGKYVELRCDPISGHTALYWYRQSLGQGPEFLIYFQGTGAADDSGLPNDRFFAVRPEGSVSTLKIQRTERGDSAVYLCASSLGEDYEQSFGPGTRLTVL.

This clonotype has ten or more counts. The CDR3 sequence is CSVFGGAGYNEQFF. The CDR3 nucleotides are TGCAGCGTATTTGGAGGGGCAGGCTACAATGAGCAGTTCTTC. The rearrangement uses TRBV29-1 and TRBJ2-1; weak D call: TRBD2 (6 bases). CDR1 is SQVTM, CDR2 ANQGSEA, per germline. V was cut by 6 bases and J by 3 bases, with 15 bases left in between. This CDR3 contains 14 residues.